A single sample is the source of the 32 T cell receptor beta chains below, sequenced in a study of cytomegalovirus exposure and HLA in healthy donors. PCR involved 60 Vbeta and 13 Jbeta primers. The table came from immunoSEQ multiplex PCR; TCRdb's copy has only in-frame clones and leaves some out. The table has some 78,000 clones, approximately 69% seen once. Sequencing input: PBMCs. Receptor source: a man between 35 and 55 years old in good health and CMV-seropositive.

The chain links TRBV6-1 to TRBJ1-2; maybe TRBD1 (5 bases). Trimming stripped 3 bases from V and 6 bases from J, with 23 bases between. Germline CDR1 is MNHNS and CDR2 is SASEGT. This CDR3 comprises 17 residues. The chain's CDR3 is CASSEKSRRRERDGYTF. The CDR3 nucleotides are TGTGCCAGCAGTGAGAAGAGCCGGCGCAGGGAACGGGATGGCTACACCTTC.

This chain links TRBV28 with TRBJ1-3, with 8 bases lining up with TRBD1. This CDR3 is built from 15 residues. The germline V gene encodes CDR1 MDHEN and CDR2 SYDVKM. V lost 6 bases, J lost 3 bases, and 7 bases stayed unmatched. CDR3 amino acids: CASRDRAQGGNTIYF. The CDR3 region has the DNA TGTGCCAGCAGGGACAGGGCCCAAGGTGGAAACACCATATATTTT.

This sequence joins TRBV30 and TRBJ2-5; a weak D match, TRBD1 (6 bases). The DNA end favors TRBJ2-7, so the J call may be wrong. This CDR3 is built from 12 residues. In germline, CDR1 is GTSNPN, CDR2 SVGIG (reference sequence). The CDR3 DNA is TGTGCCTGGAGTGCCGGGGACAACGAGCAGTACTTC. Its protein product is CAWSAGDNEQYF.

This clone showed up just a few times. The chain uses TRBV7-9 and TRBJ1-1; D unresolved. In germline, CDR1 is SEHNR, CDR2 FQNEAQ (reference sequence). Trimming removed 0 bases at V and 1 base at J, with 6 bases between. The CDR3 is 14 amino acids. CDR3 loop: CASSLAHWNTEAFF. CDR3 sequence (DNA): TGTGCCAGCAGCTTAGCCCACTGGAACACTGAAGCTTTCTTT.

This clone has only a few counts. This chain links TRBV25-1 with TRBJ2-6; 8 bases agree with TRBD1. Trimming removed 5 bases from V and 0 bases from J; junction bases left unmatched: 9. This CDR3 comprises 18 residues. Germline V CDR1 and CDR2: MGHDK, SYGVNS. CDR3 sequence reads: CASSPRTGPTSGANVLTF. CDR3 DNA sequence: TGTGCCAGCAGTCCTCGGACAGGGCCCACCTCTGGGGCCAACGTCCTGACTTTC.

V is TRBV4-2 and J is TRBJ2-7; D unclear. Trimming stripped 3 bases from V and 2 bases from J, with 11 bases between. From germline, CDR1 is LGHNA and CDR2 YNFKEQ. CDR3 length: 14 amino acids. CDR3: CASSQADNTYEQYF. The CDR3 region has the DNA TGTGCCAGCAGCCAGGCAGATAATACCTACGAGCAGTACTTC.

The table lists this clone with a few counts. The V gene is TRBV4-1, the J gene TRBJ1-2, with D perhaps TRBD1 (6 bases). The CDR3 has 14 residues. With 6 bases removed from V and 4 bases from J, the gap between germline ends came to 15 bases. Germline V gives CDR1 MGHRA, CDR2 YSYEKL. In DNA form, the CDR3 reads TGCGCCAGCAGTCCTAACAGGGAACCCTATGGCTACACCTTC. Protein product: CASSPNREPYGYTF.

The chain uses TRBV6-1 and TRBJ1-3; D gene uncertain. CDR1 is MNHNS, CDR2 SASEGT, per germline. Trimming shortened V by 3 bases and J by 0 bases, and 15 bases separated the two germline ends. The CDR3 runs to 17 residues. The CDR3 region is CASSDGLRSYSGNTIYF. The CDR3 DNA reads TGTGCCAGCAGTGACGGCCTTAGGAGCTACTCTGGAAACACCATATATTTT.

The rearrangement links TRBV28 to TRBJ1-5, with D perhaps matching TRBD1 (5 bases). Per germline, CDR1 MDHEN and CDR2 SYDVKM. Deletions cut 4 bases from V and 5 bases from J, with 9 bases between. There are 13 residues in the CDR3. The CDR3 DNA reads TGTGCCAGCAGTTCTCCCAGGGATCAGCCCCAGCATTTT. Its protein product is CASSSPRDQPQHF.

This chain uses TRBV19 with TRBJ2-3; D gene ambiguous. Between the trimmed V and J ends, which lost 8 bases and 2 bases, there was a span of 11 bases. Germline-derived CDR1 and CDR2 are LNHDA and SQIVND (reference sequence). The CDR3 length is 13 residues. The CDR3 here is CASRGSHTDTQYF. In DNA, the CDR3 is TGTGCCAGTCGCGGCAGCCACACAGATACGCAGTATTTT.

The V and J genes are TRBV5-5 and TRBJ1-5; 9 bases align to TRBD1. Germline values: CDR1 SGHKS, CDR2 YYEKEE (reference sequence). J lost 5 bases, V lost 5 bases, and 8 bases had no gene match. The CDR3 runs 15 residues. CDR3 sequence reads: CASSPTRQGDQPQHF. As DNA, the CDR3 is TGTGCCAGCAGTCCAACCCGACAGGGGGATCAGCCCCAGCATTTT. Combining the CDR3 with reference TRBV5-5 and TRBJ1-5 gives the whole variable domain DAGVTQSPTHLIKTRGQQVTLRCSPISGHKSVSWYQQVLGQGPQFIFQYYEKEERGRGNFPDRFSARQFPNYSSELNVNALLLGDSALYLCASSPTRQGDQPQHFGDGTRLSIL.

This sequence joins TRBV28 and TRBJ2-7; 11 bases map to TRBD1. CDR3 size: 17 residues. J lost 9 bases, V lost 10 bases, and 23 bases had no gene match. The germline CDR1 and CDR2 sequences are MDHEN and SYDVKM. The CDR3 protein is CATTRRTGQGDPIGQYF. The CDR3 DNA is TGTGCCACCACAAGGCGAACGGGACAGGGGGATCCTATCGGGCAGTACTTC.

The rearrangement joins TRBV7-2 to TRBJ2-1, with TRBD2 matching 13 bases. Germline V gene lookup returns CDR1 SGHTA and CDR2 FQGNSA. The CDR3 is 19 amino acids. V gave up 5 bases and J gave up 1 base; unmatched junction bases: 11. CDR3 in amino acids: CASSTITSGGANSYNEQFF. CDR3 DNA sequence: TGTGCCAGCAGCACGATCACTAGCGGGGGGGCCAATTCCTACAATGAGCAGTTCTTC.

As DNA, the CDR3 is TGTGCCACCAATCAGTCACCGCGGGATCAGCCCCAGCATTTT. Amino acids: CATNQSPRDQPQHF. The V gene is TRBV15, the J gene TRBJ1-5; D not resolved. Per germline, CDR1 LNHNV and CDR2 YYDKDF (reference sequence). V shed 7 bases and J shed 5 bases, with 15 bases lying between them. The CDR3 is 14 residues long.

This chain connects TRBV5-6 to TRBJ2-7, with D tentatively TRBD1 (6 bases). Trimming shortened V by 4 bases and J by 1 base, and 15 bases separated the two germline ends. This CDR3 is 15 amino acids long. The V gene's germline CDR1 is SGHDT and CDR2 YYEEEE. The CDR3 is CASSAIQGKSYEQYF. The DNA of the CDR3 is TGTGCCAGCAGCGCGATCCAGGGGAAGTCCTACGAGCAGTACTTC.

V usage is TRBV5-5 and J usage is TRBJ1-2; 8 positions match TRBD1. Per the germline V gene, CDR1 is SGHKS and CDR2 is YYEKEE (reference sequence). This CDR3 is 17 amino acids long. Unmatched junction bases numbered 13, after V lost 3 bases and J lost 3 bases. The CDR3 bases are TGTGCCAGCAGCTGGGGGACAGGAGGTTTAGAGGACTATGGCTACACCTTC. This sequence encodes CASSWGTGGLEDYGYTF.

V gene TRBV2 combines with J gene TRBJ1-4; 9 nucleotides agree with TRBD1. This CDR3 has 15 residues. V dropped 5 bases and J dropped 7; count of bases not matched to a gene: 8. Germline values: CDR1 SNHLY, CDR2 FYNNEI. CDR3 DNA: TGTGCCAGCAGTCCGCCGGGACAGGGTGCTGAAAAACTGTTTTTT. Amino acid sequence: CASSPPGQGAEKLFF.

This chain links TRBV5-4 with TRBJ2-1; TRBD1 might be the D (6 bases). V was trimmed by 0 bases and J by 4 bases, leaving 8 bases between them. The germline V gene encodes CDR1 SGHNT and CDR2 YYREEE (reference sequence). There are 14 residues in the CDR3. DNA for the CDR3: TGTGCCAGCAGCTTGGGGACAGAATACAATGAGCAGTTCTTC. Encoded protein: CASSLGTEYNEQFF.

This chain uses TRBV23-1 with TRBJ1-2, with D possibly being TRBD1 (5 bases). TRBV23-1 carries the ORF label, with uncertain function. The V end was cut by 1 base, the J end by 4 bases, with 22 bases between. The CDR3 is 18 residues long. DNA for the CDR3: TGCGCCAGCAGTCAATTAGCCAGCGGGCGGAGGGGCTCCTATGGCTACACCTTC. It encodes CASSQLASGRRGSYGYTF.

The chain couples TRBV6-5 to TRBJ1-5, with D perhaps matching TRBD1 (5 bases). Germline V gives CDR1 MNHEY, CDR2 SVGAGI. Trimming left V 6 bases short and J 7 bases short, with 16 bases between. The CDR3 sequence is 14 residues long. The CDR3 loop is CASSREGRGQPQHF. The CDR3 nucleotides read TGTGCCAGCAGCCGCGAGGGACGGGGGCAGCCCCAGCATTTT.

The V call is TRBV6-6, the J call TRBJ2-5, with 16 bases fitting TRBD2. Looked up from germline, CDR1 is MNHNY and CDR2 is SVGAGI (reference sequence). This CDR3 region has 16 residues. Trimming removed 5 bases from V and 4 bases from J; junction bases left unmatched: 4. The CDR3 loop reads CASSQGLAGGVETQYF. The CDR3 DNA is TGTGCCAGCAGTCAGGGACTAGCGGGAGGGGTAGAGACCCAGTACTTC.

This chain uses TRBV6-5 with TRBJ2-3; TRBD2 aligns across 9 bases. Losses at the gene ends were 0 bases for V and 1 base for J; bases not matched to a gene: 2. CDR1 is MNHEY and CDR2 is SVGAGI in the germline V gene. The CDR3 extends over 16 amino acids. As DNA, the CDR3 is TGTGCCAGCAGTTACTCGAGGACTAGCGGCACAGATACGCAGTATTTT. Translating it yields CASSYSRTSGTDTQYF.

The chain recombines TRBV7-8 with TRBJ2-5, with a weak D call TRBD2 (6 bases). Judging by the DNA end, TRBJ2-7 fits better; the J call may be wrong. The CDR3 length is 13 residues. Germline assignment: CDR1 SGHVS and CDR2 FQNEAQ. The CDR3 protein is CASSDMGLPEQYF. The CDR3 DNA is TGTGCCAGCAGCGATATGGGACTGCCCGAGCAGTACTTC.

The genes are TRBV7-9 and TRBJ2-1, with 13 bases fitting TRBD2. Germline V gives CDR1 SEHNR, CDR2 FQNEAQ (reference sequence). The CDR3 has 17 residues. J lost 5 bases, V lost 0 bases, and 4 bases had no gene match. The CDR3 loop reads CASSLAIGLAGDNEQFF. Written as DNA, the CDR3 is TGTGCCAGCAGCTTAGCCATAGGACTAGCGGGGGACAATGAGCAGTTCTTC.

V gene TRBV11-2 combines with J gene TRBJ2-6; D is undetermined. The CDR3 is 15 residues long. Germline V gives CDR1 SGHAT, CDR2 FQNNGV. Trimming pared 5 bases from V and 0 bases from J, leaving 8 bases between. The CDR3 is CASSPTYSGANVLTF. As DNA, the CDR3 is TGTGCCAGCAGCCCTACCTACTCTGGGGCCAACGTCCTGACTTTC.

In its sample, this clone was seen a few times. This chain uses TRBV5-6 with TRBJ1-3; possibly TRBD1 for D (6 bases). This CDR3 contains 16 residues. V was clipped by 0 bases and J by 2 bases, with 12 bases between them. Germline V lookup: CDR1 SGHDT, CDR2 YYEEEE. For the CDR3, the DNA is TGTGCCAGCAGCTTGGGGGCAGGGACAACTGGAAACACCATATATTTT. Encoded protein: CASSLGAGTTGNTIYF.

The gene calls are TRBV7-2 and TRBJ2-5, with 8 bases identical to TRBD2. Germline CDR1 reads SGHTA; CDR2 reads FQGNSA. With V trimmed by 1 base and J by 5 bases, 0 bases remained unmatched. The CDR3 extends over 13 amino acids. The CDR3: CASSLGGRETQYF. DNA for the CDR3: TGTGCCAGCAGCTTAGGCGGGAGGGAGACCCAGTACTTC.

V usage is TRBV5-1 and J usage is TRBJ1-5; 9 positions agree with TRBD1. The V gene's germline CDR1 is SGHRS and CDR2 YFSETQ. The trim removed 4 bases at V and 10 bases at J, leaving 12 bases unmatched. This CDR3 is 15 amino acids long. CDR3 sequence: CASSPGTGSPEPQHF. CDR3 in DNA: TGCGCCAGCAGCCCCGGGACAGGGAGCCCTGAACCCCAGCATTTT. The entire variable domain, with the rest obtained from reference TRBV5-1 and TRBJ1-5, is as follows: KAGVTQTPRYLIKTRGQQVTLSCSPISGHRSVSWYQQTPGQGLQFLFEYFSETQRNKGNFPGRFSGRQFSNSRSEMNVSTLELGDSALYLCASSPGTGSPEPQHFGDGTRLSIL.

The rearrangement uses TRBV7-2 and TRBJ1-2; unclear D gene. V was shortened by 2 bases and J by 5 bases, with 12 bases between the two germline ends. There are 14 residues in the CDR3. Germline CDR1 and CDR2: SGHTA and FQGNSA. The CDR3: CASSLTRREYGYTF. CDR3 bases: TGTGCCAGCAGCTTAACCCGCCGGGAGTATGGCTACACCTTC.

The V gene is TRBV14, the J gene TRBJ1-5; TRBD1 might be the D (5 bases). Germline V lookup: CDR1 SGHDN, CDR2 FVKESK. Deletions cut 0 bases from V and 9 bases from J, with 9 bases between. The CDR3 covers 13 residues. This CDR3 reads CASSQEGGMPQHF. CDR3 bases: TGTGCCAGCAGCCAAGAGGGGGGGATGCCCCAGCATTTT.

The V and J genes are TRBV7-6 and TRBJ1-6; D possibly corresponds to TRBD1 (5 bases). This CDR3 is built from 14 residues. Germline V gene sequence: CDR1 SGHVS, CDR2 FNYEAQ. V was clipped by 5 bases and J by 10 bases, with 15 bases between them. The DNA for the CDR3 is TGTGCCAGCAGCCCCAGGGAGGATCACTCACCCCTCCACTTT. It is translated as CASSPREDHSPLHF.

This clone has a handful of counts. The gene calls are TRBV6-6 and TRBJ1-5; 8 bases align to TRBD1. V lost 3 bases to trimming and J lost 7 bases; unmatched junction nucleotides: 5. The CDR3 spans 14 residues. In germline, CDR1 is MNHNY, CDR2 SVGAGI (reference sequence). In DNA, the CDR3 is TGTGCCAGCAGTTATGGACAGGGCGGCCAGCCCCAGCATTTT. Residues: CASSYGQGGQPQHF.